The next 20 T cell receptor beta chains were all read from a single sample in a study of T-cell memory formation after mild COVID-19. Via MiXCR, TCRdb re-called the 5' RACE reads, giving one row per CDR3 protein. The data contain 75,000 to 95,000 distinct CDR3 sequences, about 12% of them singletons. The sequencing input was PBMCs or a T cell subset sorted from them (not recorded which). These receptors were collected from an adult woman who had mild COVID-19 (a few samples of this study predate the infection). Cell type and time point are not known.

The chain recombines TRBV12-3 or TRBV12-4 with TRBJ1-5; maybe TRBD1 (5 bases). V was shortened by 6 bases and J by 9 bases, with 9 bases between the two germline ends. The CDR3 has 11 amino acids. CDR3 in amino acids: CASRGEGPQHF. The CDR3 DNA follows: TGTGCCAGCAGGGGGGAGGGGCCCCAGCATTTT.

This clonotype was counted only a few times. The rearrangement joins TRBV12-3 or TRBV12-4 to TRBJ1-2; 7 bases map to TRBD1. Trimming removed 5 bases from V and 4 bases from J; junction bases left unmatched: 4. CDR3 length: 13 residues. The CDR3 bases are TGTGCCAGCAGTCCGACAGGGAGCTATGGCTACACCTTC. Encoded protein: CASSPTGSYGYTF.

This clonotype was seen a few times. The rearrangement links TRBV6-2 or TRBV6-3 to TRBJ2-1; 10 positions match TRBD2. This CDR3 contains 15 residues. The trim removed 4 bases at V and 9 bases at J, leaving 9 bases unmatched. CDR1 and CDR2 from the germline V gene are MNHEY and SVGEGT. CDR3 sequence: CASSWASGSYSEQFF. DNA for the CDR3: TGTGCCAGCAGTTGGGCTAGCGGGAGTTATAGTGAGCAGTTCTTC.

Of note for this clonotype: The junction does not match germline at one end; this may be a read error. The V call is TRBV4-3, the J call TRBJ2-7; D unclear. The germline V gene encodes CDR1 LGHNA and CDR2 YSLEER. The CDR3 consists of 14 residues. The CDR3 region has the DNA TGCGCCAGAAGCCAGTCCAGGTTTTTGGGCGAGCAGTACTTC. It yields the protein CARSQSRFLGEQYF.

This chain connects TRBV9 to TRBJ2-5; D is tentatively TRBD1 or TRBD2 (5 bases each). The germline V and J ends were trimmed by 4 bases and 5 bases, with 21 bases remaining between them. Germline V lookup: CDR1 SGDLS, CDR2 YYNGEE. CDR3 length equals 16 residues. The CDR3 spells CASSTPRTLGDETQYF. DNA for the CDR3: TGTGCCAGCAGCACACCGAGGACCCTGGGGGACGAGACCCAGTACTTC. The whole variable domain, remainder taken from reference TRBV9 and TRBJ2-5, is DSGVTQTPKHLITATGQRVTLRCSPRSGDLSVYWYQQSLDQGLQFLIQYYNGEERAKGNILERFSAQQFPDLHSELNLSSLELGDSALYFCASSTPRTLGDETQYFGPGTRLLVL.

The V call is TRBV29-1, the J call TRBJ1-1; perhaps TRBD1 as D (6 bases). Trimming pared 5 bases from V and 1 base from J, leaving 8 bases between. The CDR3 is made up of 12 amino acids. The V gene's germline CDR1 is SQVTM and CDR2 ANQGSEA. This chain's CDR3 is CSVTGKNTEAFF. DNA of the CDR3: TGCAGCGTTACAGGGAAGAACACTGAAGCTTTCTTT.

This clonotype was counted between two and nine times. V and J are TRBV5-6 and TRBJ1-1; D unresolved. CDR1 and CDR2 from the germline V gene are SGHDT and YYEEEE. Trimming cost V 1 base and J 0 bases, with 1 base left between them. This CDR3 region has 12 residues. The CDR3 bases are TGTGCCAGCAGCTTGCTGAACACTGAAGCTTTCTTT. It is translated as CASSLLNTEAFF.

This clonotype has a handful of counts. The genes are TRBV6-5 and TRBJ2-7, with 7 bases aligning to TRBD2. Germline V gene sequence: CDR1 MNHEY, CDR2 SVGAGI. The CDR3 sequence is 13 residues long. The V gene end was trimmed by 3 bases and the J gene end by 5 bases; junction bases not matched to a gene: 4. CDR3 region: CASSYSLADEQYF. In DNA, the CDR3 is TGTGCCAGCAGTTATAGTCTAGCGGACGAGCAGTACTTC.

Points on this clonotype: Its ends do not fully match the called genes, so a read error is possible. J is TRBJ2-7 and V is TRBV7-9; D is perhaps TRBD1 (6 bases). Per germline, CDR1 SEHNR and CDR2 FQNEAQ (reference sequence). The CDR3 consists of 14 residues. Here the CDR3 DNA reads TGTGCCAGCAGCTGGGGGACAACCGCCTACGGGCAGTACTTC. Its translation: CASSWGTTAYGQYF.

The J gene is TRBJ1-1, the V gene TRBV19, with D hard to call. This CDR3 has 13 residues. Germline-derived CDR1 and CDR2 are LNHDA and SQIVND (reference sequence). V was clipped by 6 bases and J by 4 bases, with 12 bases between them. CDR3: CASRVGSFTEAFF. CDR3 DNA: TGTGCCAGTAGGGTCGGGAGTTTCACTGAAGCTTTCTTT.

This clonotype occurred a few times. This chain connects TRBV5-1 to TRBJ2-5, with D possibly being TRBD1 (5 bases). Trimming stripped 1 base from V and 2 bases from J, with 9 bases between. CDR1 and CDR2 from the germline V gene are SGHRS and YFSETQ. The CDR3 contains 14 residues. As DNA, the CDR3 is TGCGCCAGCAGCTTGTTCAGGGCACAAGAGACCCAGTACTTC. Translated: CASSLFRAQETQYF.

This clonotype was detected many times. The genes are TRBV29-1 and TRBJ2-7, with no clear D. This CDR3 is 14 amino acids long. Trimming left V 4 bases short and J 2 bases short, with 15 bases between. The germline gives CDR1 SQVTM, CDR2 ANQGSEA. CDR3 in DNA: TGCAGCGTTGTTTCGCAGATCGGTCCCTACGAGCAGTACTTC. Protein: CSVVSQIGPYEQYF.

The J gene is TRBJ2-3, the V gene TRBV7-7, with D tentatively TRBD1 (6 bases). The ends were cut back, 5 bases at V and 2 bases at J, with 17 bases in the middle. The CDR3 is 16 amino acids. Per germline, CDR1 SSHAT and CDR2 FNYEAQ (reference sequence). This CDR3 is CASSPGEQFPTDTQYF. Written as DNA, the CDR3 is TGTGCCAGCAGCCCAGGGGAGCAGTTCCCCACAGATACGCAGTATTTT.

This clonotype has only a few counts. The CDR3 region is CASSLADLLYF. CDR3 bases: TGTGCCAGCAGCCTCGCGGACCTACTGTACTTC. The chain uses TRBV7-9 and TRBJ2-7; D gene ambiguous. Per the germline V gene, CDR1 is SEHNR and CDR2 is FQNEAQ (reference sequence). The length of the CDR3 is 11 residues. V was clipped by 5 bases and J by 12 bases, with 14 bases between them.

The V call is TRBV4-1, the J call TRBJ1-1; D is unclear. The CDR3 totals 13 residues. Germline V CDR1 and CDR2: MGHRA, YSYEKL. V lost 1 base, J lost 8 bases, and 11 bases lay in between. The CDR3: CASSQAPSAEAFF. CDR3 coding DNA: TGCGCCAGCAGCCAAGCACCTTCAGCAGAAGCTTTCTTT.

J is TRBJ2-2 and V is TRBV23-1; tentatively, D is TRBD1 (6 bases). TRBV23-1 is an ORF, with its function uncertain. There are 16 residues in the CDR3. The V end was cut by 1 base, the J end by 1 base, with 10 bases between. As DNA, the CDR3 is TGCGCCAGCAGTCAATTACAGGGACGGAACACCGGGGAGCTGTTTTTT. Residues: CASSQLQGRNTGELFF.

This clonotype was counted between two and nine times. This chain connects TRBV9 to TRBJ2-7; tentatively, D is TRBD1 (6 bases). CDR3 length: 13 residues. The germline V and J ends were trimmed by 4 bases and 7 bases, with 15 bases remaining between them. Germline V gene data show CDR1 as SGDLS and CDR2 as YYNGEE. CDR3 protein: CASSPTGKGEQYF. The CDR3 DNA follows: TGTGCCAGCAGCCCAACAGGGAAGGGTGAGCAGTACTTC.

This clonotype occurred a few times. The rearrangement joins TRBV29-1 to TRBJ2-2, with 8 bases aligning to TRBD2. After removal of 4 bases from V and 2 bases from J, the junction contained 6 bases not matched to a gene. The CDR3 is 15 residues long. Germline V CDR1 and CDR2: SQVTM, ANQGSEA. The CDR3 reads CSVGAGEINTGELFF. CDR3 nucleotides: TGCAGCGTTGGAGCGGGAGAGATCAACACCGGGGAGCTGTTTTTT.

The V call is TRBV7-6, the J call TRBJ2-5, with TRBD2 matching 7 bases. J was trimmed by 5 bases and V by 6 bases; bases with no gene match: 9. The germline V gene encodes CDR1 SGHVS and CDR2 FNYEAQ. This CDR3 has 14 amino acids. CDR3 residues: CASSVSGNGETQYF. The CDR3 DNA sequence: TGTGCCAGCAGTGTGAGCGGGAACGGGGAGACCCAGTACTTC.

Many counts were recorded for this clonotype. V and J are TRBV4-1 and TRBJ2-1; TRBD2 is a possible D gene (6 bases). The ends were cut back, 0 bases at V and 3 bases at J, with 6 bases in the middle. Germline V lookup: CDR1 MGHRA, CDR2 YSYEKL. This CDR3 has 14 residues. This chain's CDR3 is CASSQERDYNEQFF. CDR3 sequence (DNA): TGCGCCAGCAGCCAAGAGCGGGACTACAATGAGCAGTTCTTC.